This T cell receptor (beta chain) was recorded in a study of T cell clonotyping in hematopoietic cell transplantation (dated by TCRdb to the early 2020s). About the study as a whole: Pretransplant recipient samples were obtained after cytoreduction. The study collected 130 or so blood samples from 35 to 45 consecutive transplant recipients and their related donors. Patients were recruited between late 2015 and January 2017 and followed until late 2020 or death. What the study reported, not specific to this receptor: Sample size was limited, and cells were not sorted, so CD4 and CD8 repertoire contributions could not be separated. Recipient repertoires showed only a small fraction of overlap with donor repertoires, and over 95% appeared de novo at the given depth. Recipient TCR diversity fell after transplant, with pathologically expanded clonotypes rising progressively from day 30 to day 180. Broader posttransplant TCR repertoire diversity was predicted by donor and pretransplant recipient Inverse Simpson Index values.

Of note for this clone: Its antigen target is currently unknown. No qualities accompany the bases; no much larger clone lies one base away.

The immunoSEQ assay, a bias-controlled multiplex PCR with V- and J-specific primers, was used to amplify TCR beta CDR3 regions from genomic DNA. In a second PCR step, the CDR3 amplicons were tagged with a proprietary barcode plus Illumina adapter sequences. An Illumina MiSeq instrument was used to sequence the CDR3 libraries. In the source study's methods: Export and quality control were handled in immunoSEQ Analyzer 3.0, while downstream analyses relied on R Bioconductor and Immunarch. Only productive rearrangements within the normalized downsampled data set were used in the calculation of repertoire metrics. In the normalized cohort, a clonotype counted as pathologically expanded if the clonotype was larger than 5 templates. The Inverse Simpson Index was used to measure repertoire diversity. CMV-specificity analyses were carried out on the non-normalized data set to capture all clonotypes. Imported from immuneACCESS, the table was reduced by TCRdb to in-frame sequences with V and J called. These copies leave out some clones; in studies compared against another copy, an unresolved V gene accounts for under half, and the cause of the remainder is not known. V and J calls and clone size are as listed in that table; D and trimming were resolved from the DNA. This sample comprises roughly 46,000 clones, approximately 78% of them detected only once. Roughly 4.8% of the sample rests with the top ten.

This specimen's time point label, per the study, means: recipient sample about 28 days before transplant, after cytoreduction. Blood from recipients was drawn roughly 28 days before transplant, then again at days 30, 100 and 180 after transplant. Nuclei Lysis Solution was used to extract genomic DNA from fresh or cryopreserved unfractionated peripheral blood mononuclear cells. The clonotype comes from a man aged 55-75 years with myelodysplastic syndrome. Some clones in this sample may be carry-over from other donors' samples. Sequencing used peripheral blood mononuclear cells, obtained before stem cell transplant.

The CDR3 is CASSYSVYLPQETQYF. The sequenced DNA is TGTGCCAGCAGTTACTCGGTTTATCTTCCACAAGAGACCCAGTACTTC. The chain uses TRBV6-5 and TRBJ2-5, with an unclear D gene assignment. The germline V gene sets CDR1 to MNHEY and CDR2 to SVGAGI. Trimming takes 0 bases from V and 2 bases from J, and the germline ends sit 13 bases apart. Counted from cysteine to phenylalanine, this CDR3 has 16 amino acids. Only the CDR3 portion is preserved as DNA: 48 bases, with reading frame beginning at the first base.